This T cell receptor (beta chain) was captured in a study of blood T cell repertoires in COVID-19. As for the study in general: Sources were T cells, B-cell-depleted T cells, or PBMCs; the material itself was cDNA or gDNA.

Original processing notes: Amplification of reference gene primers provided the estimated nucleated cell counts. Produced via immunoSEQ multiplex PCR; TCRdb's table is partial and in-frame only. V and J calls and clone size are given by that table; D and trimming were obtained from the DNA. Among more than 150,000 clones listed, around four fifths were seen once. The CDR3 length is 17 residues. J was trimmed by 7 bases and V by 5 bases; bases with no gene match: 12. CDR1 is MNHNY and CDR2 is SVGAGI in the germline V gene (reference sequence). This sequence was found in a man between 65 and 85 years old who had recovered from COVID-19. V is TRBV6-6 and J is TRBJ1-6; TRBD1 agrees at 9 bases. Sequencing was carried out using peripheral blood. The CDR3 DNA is TGTGCCAGCAGTCGCAACAGGGGGCTGATGATCAATTCACCCCTCCACTTT. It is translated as CASSRNRGLMINSPLHF.